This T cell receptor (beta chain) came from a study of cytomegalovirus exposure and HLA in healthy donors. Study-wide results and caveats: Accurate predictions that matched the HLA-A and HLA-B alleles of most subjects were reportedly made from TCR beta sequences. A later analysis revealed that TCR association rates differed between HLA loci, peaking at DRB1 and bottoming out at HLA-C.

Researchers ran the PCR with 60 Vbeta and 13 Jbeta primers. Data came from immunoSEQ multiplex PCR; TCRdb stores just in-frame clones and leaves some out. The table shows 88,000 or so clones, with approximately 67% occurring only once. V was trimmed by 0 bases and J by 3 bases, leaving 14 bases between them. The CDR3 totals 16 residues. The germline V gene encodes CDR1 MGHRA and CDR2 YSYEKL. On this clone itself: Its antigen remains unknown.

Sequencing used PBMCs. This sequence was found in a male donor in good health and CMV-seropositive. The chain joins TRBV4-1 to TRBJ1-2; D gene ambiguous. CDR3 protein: CASSQDGSAGYYGYTF. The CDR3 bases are TGCGCCAGCAGCCAAGATGGGTCGGCAGGATACTATGGCTACACCTTC.